Each of the 23 T cell receptor beta chains below was sequenced from the same sample in a study of early T cells in non-severe SARS-CoV-2 infection. TCRdb passed the 5' RACE reads through MiXCR, listing each CDR3 protein once. The repertoire consists of 52,000 or so distinct CDR3 sequences, with 9.5% to 15% occurring once and the leading ten covering under 1.5%. Sequencing input: whole blood. The receptors here all came from an adult who was a healthcare worker with PCR-confirmed SARS-CoV-2 infection or an uninfected control (not recorded which).

This chain connects TRBV11-2 to TRBJ1-3; D is unclear. Germline V gene lookup returns CDR1 SGHAT and CDR2 FQNNGV. The V end was cut by 3 bases, the J end by 0 bases, with 3 bases between. The CDR3 has 13 amino acids. The CDR3 sequence is CASSLSSGNTIYF. CDR3 in DNA: TGTGCCAGCAGCTTGAGCTCTGGAAACACCATATATTTT.

This clonotype was detected many times. This sequence joins TRBV4-3 and TRBJ2-5, with 9 bases matching TRBD1. J was trimmed by 2 bases and V by 4 bases; bases with no gene match: 11. The CDR3 is 17 amino acids. Germline loops: CDR1 LGHNA, CDR2 YSLEER. The CDR3 nucleotides are TGCGCCAGCAGCCTATATACGGGACAGGGCACGCAAGAGACCCAGTACTTC. Residues: CASSLYTGQGTQETQYF.

This clonotype came up a few times. V gene TRBV6-6 combines with J gene TRBJ2-4, with no clear D. Germline V gene data show CDR1 as MNHNY and CDR2 as SVGAGI (reference sequence). The CDR3 covers 16 residues. The V end was cut by 7 bases, the J end by 0 bases, with 16 bases between. CDR3 protein: CASTLDGNLAKNIQYF. The CDR3 DNA follows: TGTGCCAGCACCTTAGACGGAAATCTAGCCAAAAACATTCAGTACTTC.

Of note for this clonotype: One end of the junction varies from germline; a read error may be responsible. The chain is built from TRBV7-7 and TRBJ2-6; TRBD1 agrees at 11 bases. Germline V lookup: CDR1 SSHAT, CDR2 FNYEAQ (reference sequence). The CDR3 totals 16 residues. The CDR3 loop is CASSPGQGAGANVLTF. The CDR3 nucleotides are TGTGCTAGCAGCCCCGGACAGGGGGCCGGGGCCAACGTCCTGACTTTC.

This clonotype was seen only a few times. The V call is TRBV7-2, the J call TRBJ2-1; 13 nucleotides agree with TRBD2. The CDR3 extends over 18 amino acids. Looked up from germline, CDR1 is SGHTA and CDR2 is FQGNSA. V was clipped by 1 base and J by 0 bases; unmatched bases: 3. The CDR3 nucleotides read TGTGCCAGCAGCTTAGAAGGACTAGCGGGAGTCTCCTACAATGAGCAGTTCTTC. This codes for CASSLEGLAGVSYNEQFF.

The V and J genes are TRBV6-1 and TRBJ2-3; TRBD2 aligns across 14 bases. The CDR3 runs 15 residues. The V gene end was trimmed by 6 bases and the J gene end by 4 bases; junction bases not matched to a gene: 3. Germline CDR1 and CDR2: MNHNS and SASEGT. The CDR3 nucleotides are TGTGCCAGCAGAAGGGGACTAGCGGGGGCAGATACGCAGTATTTT. The encoded protein is CASRRGLAGADTQYF.

The table lists this clonotype with a few counts. V usage is TRBV20-1 and J usage is TRBJ2-5; D unclear. This CDR3 is built from 15 residues. Germline CDR1 DFQATT, CDR2 SNEGSKA (reference sequence). The germline V and J ends were trimmed by 2 bases and 5 bases, with 18 bases remaining between them. Here the CDR3 reads CSARNLVGVGETQYF. The DNA for the CDR3 is TGCAGTGCTAGAAACTTAGTGGGCGTCGGGGAGACCCAGTACTTC.

This clonotype was detected only a few times. V is TRBV12-3 or TRBV12-4 and J is TRBJ2-2; D is unresolved. This CDR3 region has 14 residues. Trimming cost V 1 base and J 1 base, with 4 bases left between them. The CDR3 nucleotides read TGTGCCAGCAGTTTAGGGGGGAACACCGGGGAGCTGTTTTTT. Translating it yields CASSLGGNTGELFF.

This clonotype was counted many times. The J gene is TRBJ2-4, the V gene TRBV12-3 or TRBV12-4, with D perhaps assigned TRBD1 or TRBD2 (5 bases each). Trimming shortened V by 5 bases and J by 0 bases, and 20 bases separated the two germline ends. The CDR3 is made up of 18 amino acids. CDR3 coding DNA: TGTGCCAGCAGTCCCCCCGTGGTTGGGGACCCAGCCAAAAACATTCAGTACTTC. It encodes CASSPPVVGDPAKNIQYF.

This clonotype has more than one count but fewer than ten. The gene calls are TRBV6-2 or TRBV6-3 and TRBJ1-1; D is undetermined. Germline-derived CDR1 and CDR2 are MNHEY and SVGEGT. V lost 8 bases to trimming and J lost 8 bases, with 18 bases between them. The CDR3 covers 13 residues. The CDR3 DNA follows: TGTGCCAGCCGGGTGGTAAAGCCCACGGAAGCTTTCTTT. It encodes CASRVVKPTEAFF.

This sequence joins TRBV29-1 and TRBJ2-7; a weak D match, TRBD2 (5 bases). V was cut by 3 bases and J by 4 bases, with 13 bases left in between. CDR1 SQVTM and CDR2 ANQGSEA come from the germline V gene. This CDR3 has 13 amino acids. CDR3 in amino acids: CSVEAGSRYEQYF. DNA for the CDR3: TGCAGCGTTGAGGCGGGCTCTCGATACGAGCAGTACTTC.

V and J are TRBV4-1 and TRBJ2-7; no reliable D call. In germline, CDR1 is MGHRA, CDR2 YSYEKL. The CDR3 spans 13 residues. V dropped 0 bases and J dropped 6 bases, with 9 bases sitting between them. The CDR3 is CASSQDRLTEQYF. CDR3 sequence (DNA): TGCGCCAGCAGCCAAGATCGCTTAACCGAGCAGTACTTC.

This chain uses TRBV5-4 with TRBJ1-2; D call uncertain. Germline-derived CDR1 and CDR2 are SGHNT and YYREEE (reference sequence). V was pared by 5 bases and J by 8 bases, with 19 bases between. The CDR3 is made up of 14 amino acids. CDR3 bases: TGTGCCAGCAGTCTAGACGGCCCTATATCGGGCTACACCTTC. Protein: CASSLDGPISGYTF.

This clonotype has a handful of counts. The chain combines TRBV7-2 with TRBJ1-2, with TRBD1 matching over 7 bases. V lost 2 bases to trimming and J lost 6 bases; unmatched junction nucleotides: 6. CDR3 length: 14 residues. CDR1 SGHTA and CDR2 FQGNSA come from the germline V gene. As DNA, the CDR3 is TGTGCCAGCAGCTTAACAGGGGTGAGGGATGGCTACACCTTC. Translating it yields CASSLTGVRDGYTF.

This clonotype appeared a few times. The chain employs TRBV7-9 and TRBJ2-7; no clear D gene. Looked up from germline, CDR1 is SEHNR and CDR2 is FQNEAQ (reference sequence). The V end lost 4 bases, the J end lost 5 bases, and 15 bases lay between the germline ends. The CDR3 runs 14 residues. The CDR3 reads CASSYESGVDEQYF. The CDR3 DNA reads TGTGCCAGCAGCTACGAATCGGGTGTCGACGAGCAGTACTTC. The full variable domain, in which reference TRBV7-9 and TRBJ2-7 provide the parts outside the CDR3, is DTGVSQNPRHKITKRGQNVTFRCDPISEHNRLYWYRQTLGQGPEFLTYFQNEAQLEKSRLLSDRFSAERPKGSFSTLEIQRTEQGDSAMYLCASSYESGVDEQYFGPGTRLTVT.

This clonotype was seen at least ten times. The rearrangement joins TRBV28 to TRBJ2-4; the D gene could be TRBD1 or TRBD2 (6 bases each). V was clipped by 1 base and J by 5 bases, with 21 bases between them. The CDR3 extends over 18 amino acids. Germline V gene lookup returns CDR1 MDHEN and CDR2 SYDVKM. DNA of the CDR3: TGTGCCAGCAGTTTATATTTTCGGGACGGGGGCCCCCAAAACATTCAGTACTTC. It specifies CASSLYFRDGGPQNIQYF.

This clonotype has only a few counts. The V call is TRBV4-3, the J call TRBJ2-3; possibly TRBD1 for D (5 bases). From germline, CDR1 is LGHNA and CDR2 YSLEER. The CDR3 consists of 14 residues. Trimming removed 3 bases at V and 4 bases at J, with 11 bases between. CDR3 nucleotide sequence: TGCGCCAGCAGCCAGACCCCAGGGCCAGATACGCAGTATTTT. As protein: CASSQTPGPDTQYF.

This clonotype was counted a few times. The chain uses TRBV27 and TRBJ1-1; unclear D gene. The V gene lost 5 bases and the J gene lost 3 bases, with 13 bases spanning the gap. The V gene's germline CDR1 is MNHEY and CDR2 SMNVEV (reference sequence). The CDR3 runs to 14 residues. The CDR3: CASSLIFGDTEAFF. The DNA of the CDR3 is TGTGCCAGCAGTCTGATTTTCGGGGACACTGAAGCTTTCTTT.

The table lists this clonotype with a few counts. The chain carries TRBV14 and TRBJ2-1; 9 bases agree with TRBD1. Trimming at V came to 0 bases and at J to 6 bases, leaving 12 bases not matched to a gene. The CDR3 consists of 18 residues. Germline assignment: CDR1 SGHDN and CDR2 FVKESK. In DNA form, the CDR3 reads TGTGCCAGCAGCCAAGATCGAGGACAGGGGCGACGGTTCAATGAGCAGTTCTTC. Protein product: CASSQDRGQGRRFNEQFF.

The V and J genes are TRBV10-3 and TRBJ2-7; perhaps TRBD1 as D (7 bases). V lost 3 bases to trimming and J lost 3 bases, with 15 bases between them. Germline V gene lookup returns CDR1 ENHRY and CDR2 SYGVKD. This CDR3 comprises 15 residues. The CDR3 DNA is TGTGCCATCAGTGACCCCGCGGGACAGTTCTACGAGCAGTACTTC. As protein: CAISDPAGQFYEQYF.

This rearrangement joins TRBV19 to TRBJ2-7, with 10 nucleotides matching TRBD2. V shed 1 base, J shed 5 bases, and the junction held 8 bases outside the gene matches. In germline, CDR1 is LNHDA, CDR2 SQIVND (reference sequence). The CDR3 sequence is 16 residues long. CDR3 sequence: CASSIGAGTSANEQYF. In DNA form, the CDR3 reads TGTGCCAGTAGTATAGGGGCCGGGACTAGCGCCAACGAGCAGTACTTC.

This clonotype was picked up a small number of times. V usage is TRBV6-5 and J usage is TRBJ2-7; D might be TRBD1 or TRBD2, each matching 6 bases. Germline CDR1 is MNHEY and CDR2 is SVGAGI. The CDR3 is 14 amino acids. V lost 2 bases, J lost 7 bases, and 15 bases lay in between. The CDR3 reads CASSYGGGPGEQYF. Written as DNA, the CDR3 is TGTGCCAGCAGTTACGGTGGGGGGCCGGGGGAGCAGTACTTC.

This clonotype showed up just a few times. V gene TRBV7-8 combines with J gene TRBJ2-7; either TRBD1 or TRBD2 may fit D (5 bases each). V dropped 3 bases and J dropped 7 bases, with 19 bases sitting between them. Germline assignment: CDR1 SGHVS and CDR2 FQNEAQ. The CDR3 has 15 residues. The CDR3 here is CASSFRTTREREQYF. In DNA, the CDR3 is TGTGCCAGCAGCTTTAGGACAACTAGGGAAAGAGAGCAGTACTTC.